This TCR beta chain was documented in a study of graft-versus-host responses after intestinal transplantation. Study-wide context: Isolated intestinal, liver-intestinal, or multivisceral transplants had been given to the recipients. The study gave all recipients anti-thymocyte globulin induction, then tacrolimus and steroids for roughly 3 years.

Clones were read by immunoSEQ multiplex PCR, and TCRdb kept only the in-frame ones, dropping some. The table has under 30,000 clones, more than 90% seen once; the top ten hold less than 2%. Deletions cut 0 bases from V and 7 bases from J, with 5 bases between. The CDR3 has 11 residues. Germline assignment: CDR1 SGHRS and CDR2 YFSETQ. The sample consisted of PBMCs, taken around 40 days after intestinal transplant. The rearrangement joins TRBV5-1 to TRBJ2-7; D perhaps matches TRBD1 (5 bases). The receptor's source is a human patient who received an intestinal transplant, so some T cells may come from the graft donor. CDR3 amino acids: CASSLAGEQYF. CDR3 DNA: TGCGCCAGCAGCTTGGCAGGGGAGCAGTACTTC.